This note documents a single T cell receptor (beta chain) sequence. The sample originates from a study of blood T cell repertoires in COVID-19. Study overall: Both acute and convalescent COVID-19 samples were obtained from the United States, Italy and Spain. T cells, B-cell-depleted T cells, or PBMCs provided the cDNA or gDNA that served as material.

V shed 3 bases and J shed 15 bases, with 9 bases lying between them. CDR3 size: 11 residues. Germline V gene lookup returns CDR1 ENHRY and CDR2 SYGVKD. As originally analysed: Counts of nucleated cells, estimated from reference gene primer amplification, were obtained. Measured with immunoSEQ multiplex PCR; TCRdb has only the in-frame clones, and not every one. The DNA was the basis for D and trimming; V, J and clone size are from that table. The sample yields around 65,000 clones, around 77% seen once. The rearrangement joins TRBV10-3 to TRBJ1-6; D not certain. This sequence originates from a man in his 60s with acute or convalescent COVID-19. The sample comprised peripheral blood. CDR3 bases: TGTGCCATCAGTGAACCAGGTCTCCTCCACTTT. This translates into CAISEPGLLHF.